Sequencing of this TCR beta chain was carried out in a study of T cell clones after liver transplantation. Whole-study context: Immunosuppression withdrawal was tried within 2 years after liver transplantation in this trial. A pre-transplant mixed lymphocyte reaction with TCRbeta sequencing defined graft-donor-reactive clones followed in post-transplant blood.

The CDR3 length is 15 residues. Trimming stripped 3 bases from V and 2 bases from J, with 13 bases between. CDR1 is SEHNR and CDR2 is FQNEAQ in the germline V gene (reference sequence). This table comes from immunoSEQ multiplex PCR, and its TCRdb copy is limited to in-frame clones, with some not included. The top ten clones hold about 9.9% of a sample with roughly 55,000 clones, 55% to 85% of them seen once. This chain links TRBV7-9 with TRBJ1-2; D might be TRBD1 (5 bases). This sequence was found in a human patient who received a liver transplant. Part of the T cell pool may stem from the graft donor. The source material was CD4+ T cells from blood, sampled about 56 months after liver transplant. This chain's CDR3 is CASSLVEGRNYGYTF. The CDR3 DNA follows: TGTGCCAGCAGCTTGGTTGAGGGACGGAACTATGGCTACACCTTC.